The 7 T cell receptor beta chains presented below share a single source sample, sequenced in a study of cytomegalovirus exposure and HLA in healthy donors. This PCR relied on a set of 60 Vbeta primers and 13 Jbeta primers. The protocol was immunoSEQ multiplex PCR, while the TCRdb copy is restricted to in-frame clones and leaves out a portion. In the table there are 100,000 to 150,000 clones, just over 70% of which are singletons. Sequencing was done on a sample of PBMCs. These receptors were collected from a woman in her fifties or sixties in good health and CMV-seropositive.

This clone was seen a handful of times. This chain connects TRBV7-9 to TRBJ1-1; a weak D match, TRBD1 (5 bases). The V end was cut by 1 base, the J end by 5 bases, with 8 bases between. Per germline, CDR1 SEHNR and CDR2 FQNEAQ (reference sequence). The CDR3 is 13 amino acids. The CDR3 sequence is CASSLGEGTEAFF. CDR3 bases: TGTGCCAGCAGCTTAGGGGAGGGGACTGAAGCTTTCTTT.

This clone has just one count. The chain is built from TRBV5-4 and TRBJ2-3; 14 nucleotides line up with TRBD2. The trim removed 4 bases at V and 0 bases at J, leaving 4 bases unmatched. Germline-derived CDR1 and CDR2 are SGHNT and YYREEE (reference sequence). The length of the CDR3 is 17 residues. CDR3 residues: CASSLGLAGASTDTQYF. The CDR3 DNA follows: TGTGCCAGCAGCCTGGGACTAGCGGGGGCTAGCACAGATACGCAGTATTTT.

J is TRBJ2-3 and V is TRBV11-3; weak D call: TRBD2 (6 bases). The V gene lost 3 bases and the J gene lost 4 bases, with 20 bases spanning the gap. This CDR3 is built from 17 residues. Germline V gene lookup returns CDR1 SGHNT and CDR2 YENEEA. CDR3 residues: CASSLGTGLGWSDTQYF. In DNA form, the CDR3 reads TGTGCCAGCAGCTTGGGGACTGGATTAGGGTGGTCAGATACGCAGTATTTT.

This clone has only one observation. A junction boundary mismatches the germline segment, possibly from a read error. The rearrangement links TRBV7-9 to TRBJ1-6; D is unresolved. Germline CDR1 and CDR2: SEHNR and FQNEAQ (reference sequence). The CDR3 is 16 residues long. DNA for the CDR3: TGTTCCAGCAGCTCACGAGACGGAGGGAATAATTCACCCCTCCACTTT. Protein: CSSSSRDGGNNSPLHF.

The chain couples TRBV11-2 to TRBJ2-1; TRBD1 is a possible D gene (5 bases). The CDR3 is 15 amino acids. Germline CDR1 is SGHAT and CDR2 is FQNNGV. Trimming pared 5 bases from V and 3 bases from J, leaving 14 bases between. CDR3: CASSQGAGNYNEQFF. The CDR3 nucleotides read TGTGCCAGCAGCCAAGGGGCAGGGAACTACAATGAGCAGTTCTTC.

On this clone: Relative to the germline gene, one junction end is altered; a read error may explain this. The V gene is TRBV2, the J gene TRBJ1-6; D gene uncertain. Per the germline V gene, CDR1 is SNHLY and CDR2 is FYNNEI. The CDR3 is made up of 11 amino acids. The chain's CDR3 is CASSDNSPLHF. CDR3 sequence (DNA): TGTGCCAGCTCCGATAATTCACCCCTCCACTTT.

The chain links TRBV5-1 to TRBJ2-1, with D hard to call. V lost 0 bases, J lost 7 bases, and 8 bases lay in between. Germline V gene lookup returns CDR1 SGHRS and CDR2 YFSETQ. The CDR3 length is 13 residues. CDR3 in amino acids: CASSLGGYNEQFF. As DNA, the CDR3 is TGCGCCAGCAGCTTGGGCGGATATAATGAGCAGTTCTTC.